This T cell receptor beta chain emerged from a study of CD8+CD57+ T cells in acquired aplastic anemia. Study in general: Isolated CD4+ and CD8+ cells, once sorted, yielded DNA averaging roughly 3 ug. Findings and limits, study-wide: Patients had fewer than 35 CD8+ CDR3 sequences in common with controls (the shared set).

Genomic DNA, serving as template, underwent TCR beta VDJ and CDR3 profiling. In TCRdb, the reads were re-called with MiXCR into one record per CDR3 protein. The sample has about 160,000 distinct CDR3 sequences, about 64% seen once. All sequencing subjects had displayed CD8+CD57+ cell expansion on flow cytometry. Severe acquired aplastic anemia affected all patients. The blood sampling took place in patients who had so far received no therapy. Germline lookup yields CDR1 WSHSY and CDR2 SAAADI. The length of the CDR3 is 13 residues. V lost 4 bases to trimming and J lost 2 bases, with 9 bases between them. As to this clonotype: What it recognizes is unknown.

What was sequenced was sorted CD4+, CD8+, or CD8+CD57+ T cells (not recorded which) from PBMCs. This sequence joins TRBV10-2 and TRBJ2-7, with D possibly matching TRBD1 (5 bases). This receptor was taken from a human donor with aplastic anemia. The CDR3: CASSVDSPYEQYF. CDR3 coding DNA: TGCGCCAGCAGTGTCGACAGTCCCTACGAGCAGTACTTC.